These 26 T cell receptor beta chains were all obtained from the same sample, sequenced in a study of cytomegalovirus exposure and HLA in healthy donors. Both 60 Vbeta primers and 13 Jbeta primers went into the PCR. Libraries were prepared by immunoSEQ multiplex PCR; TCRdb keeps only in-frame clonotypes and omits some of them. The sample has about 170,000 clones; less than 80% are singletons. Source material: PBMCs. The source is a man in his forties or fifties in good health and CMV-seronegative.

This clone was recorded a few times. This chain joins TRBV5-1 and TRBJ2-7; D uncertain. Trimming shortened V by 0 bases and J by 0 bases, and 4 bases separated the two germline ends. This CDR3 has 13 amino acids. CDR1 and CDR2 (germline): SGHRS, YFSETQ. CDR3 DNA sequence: TGCGCCAGCAGCTTGGCCAGCTCCTACGAGCAGTACTTC. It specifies CASSLASSYEQYF.

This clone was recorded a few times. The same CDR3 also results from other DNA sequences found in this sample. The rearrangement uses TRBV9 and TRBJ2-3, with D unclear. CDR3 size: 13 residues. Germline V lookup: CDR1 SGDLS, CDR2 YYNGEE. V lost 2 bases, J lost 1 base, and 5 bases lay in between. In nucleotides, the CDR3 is TGTGCCAGCAGCGTCCGGGGCACAGATACGCAGTATTTT. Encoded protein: CASSVRGTDTQYF. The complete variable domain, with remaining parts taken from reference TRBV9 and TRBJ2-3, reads DSGVTQTPKHLITATGQRVTLRCSPRSGDLSVYWYQQSLDQGLQFLIQYYNGEERAKGNILERFSAQQFPDLHSELNLSSLELGDSALYFCASSVRGTDTQYFGPGTRLTVL.

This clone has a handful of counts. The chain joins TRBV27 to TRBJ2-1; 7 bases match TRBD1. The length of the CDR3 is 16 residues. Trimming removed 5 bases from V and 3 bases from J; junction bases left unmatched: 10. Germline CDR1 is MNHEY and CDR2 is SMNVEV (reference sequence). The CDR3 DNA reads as TGTGCCAGCAGTCCGGACAGGACGTATGGCTACAATGAGCAGTTCTTC. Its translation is CASSPDRTYGYNEQFF.

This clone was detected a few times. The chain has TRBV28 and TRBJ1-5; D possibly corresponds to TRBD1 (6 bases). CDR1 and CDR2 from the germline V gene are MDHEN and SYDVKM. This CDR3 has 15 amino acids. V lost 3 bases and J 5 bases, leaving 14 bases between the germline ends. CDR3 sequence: CASSFPKGQHQPQHF. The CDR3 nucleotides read TGTGCCAGCAGTTTCCCCAAAGGACAGCATCAGCCCCAGCATTTT.

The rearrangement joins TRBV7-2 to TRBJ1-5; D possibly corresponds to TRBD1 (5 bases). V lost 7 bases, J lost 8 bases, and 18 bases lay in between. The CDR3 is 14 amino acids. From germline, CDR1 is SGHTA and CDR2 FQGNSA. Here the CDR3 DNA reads TGTGCCAGCACCGGGGACGTCCGGGGGAAGCCCCAGCATTTT. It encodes CASTGDVRGKPQHF.

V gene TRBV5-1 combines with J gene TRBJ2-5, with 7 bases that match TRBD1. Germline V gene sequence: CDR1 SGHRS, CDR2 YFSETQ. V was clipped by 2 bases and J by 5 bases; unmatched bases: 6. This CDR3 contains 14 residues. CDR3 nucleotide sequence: TGCGCCAGCAGCTTAGGGGGCGCGTCGGAGACCCAGTACTTC. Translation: CASSLGGASETQYF.

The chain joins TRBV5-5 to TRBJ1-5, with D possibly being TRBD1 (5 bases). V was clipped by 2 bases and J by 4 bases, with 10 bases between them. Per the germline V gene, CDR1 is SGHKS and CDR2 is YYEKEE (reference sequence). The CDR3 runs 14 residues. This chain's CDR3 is CASSFSGGNQPQHF. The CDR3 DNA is TGTGCCAGCAGCTTTAGCGGGGGGAATCAGCCCCAGCATTTT.

CDR3 loop: CASSNRQGNYEQYF. For the CDR3, the DNA is TGTGCCAGCAGCAACAGACAGGGAAACTACGAGCAGTACTTC. The rearrangement joins TRBV11-2 to TRBJ2-7, with 7 bases matching TRBD1. V shed 5 bases, J shed 3 bases, and the junction held 7 bases outside the gene matches. Germline lookup yields CDR1 SGHAT and CDR2 FQNNGV. This CDR3 is built from 14 residues.

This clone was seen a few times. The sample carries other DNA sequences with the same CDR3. CDR3 sequence (DNA): TGCGCCAGCAGCTTGGGCACTAGCGGGTCCTACGAGCAGTACTTC. Protein sequence: CASSLGTSGSYEQYF. The chain has TRBV5-1 and TRBJ2-7, with TRBD2 matching over 9 bases. With 0 bases clipped from V and 1 base from J, the junction kept 2 bases outside the gene matches. The CDR3 spans 15 residues. Germline values: CDR1 SGHRS, CDR2 YFSETQ.

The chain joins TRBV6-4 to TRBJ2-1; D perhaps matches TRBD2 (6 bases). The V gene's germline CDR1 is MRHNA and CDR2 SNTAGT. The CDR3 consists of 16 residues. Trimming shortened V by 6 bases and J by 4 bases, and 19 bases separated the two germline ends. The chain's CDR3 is CASSPSGTSFYNEQFF. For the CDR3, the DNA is TGTGCCAGCAGCCCGTCCGGGACTTCCTTTTACAATGAGCAGTTCTTC.

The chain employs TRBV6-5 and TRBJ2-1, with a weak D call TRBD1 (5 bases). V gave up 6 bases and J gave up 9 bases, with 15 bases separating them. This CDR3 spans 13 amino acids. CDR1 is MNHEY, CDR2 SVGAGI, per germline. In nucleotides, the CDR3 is TGTGCCAGCAGCTCCCAGGCAGGGATTGAGCAGTTCTTC. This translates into CASSSQAGIEQFF.

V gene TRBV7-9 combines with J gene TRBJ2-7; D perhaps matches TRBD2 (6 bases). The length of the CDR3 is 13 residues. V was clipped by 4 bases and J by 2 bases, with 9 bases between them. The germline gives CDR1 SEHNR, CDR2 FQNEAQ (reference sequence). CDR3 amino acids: CASSSSETYEQYF. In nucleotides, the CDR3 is TGTGCCAGCAGCTCTAGCGAGACCTACGAGCAGTACTTC.

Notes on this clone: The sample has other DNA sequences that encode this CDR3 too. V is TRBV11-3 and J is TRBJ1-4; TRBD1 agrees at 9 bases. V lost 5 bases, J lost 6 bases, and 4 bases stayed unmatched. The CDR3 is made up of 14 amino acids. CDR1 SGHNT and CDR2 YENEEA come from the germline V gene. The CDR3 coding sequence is TGTGCCAGCAGCATACGGACAGGGGATGAAAAACTGTTTTTT. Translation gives CASSIRTGDEKLFF.

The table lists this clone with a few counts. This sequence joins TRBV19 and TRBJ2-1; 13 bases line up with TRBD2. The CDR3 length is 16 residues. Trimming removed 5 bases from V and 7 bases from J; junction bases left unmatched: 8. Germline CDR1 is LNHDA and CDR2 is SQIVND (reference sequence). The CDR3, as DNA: TGTGCCAGTAGTCTACTAGCGGGAGGGCCCGGAAATGAGCAGTTCTTC. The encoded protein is CASSLLAGGPGNEQFF.

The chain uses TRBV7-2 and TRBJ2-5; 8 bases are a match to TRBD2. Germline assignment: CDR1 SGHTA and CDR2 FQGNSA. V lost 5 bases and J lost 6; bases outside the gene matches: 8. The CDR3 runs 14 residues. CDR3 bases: TGTGCCAGCAGCCTTATGAGCGGGAGAAAGACCCAGTACTTC. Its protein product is CASSLMSGRKTQYF.

The CDR3 reads CASSEGGLRQPQHF. In DNA, the CDR3 is TGTGCCAGCAGTGAAGGAGGGCTTCGACAGCCCCAGCATTTT. V usage is TRBV6-1 and J usage is TRBJ1-5; no reliable D call. Deletions cut 1 base from V and 7 bases from J, with 11 bases between. Per the germline V gene, CDR1 is MNHNS and CDR2 is SASEGT. CDR3 length: 14 residues.

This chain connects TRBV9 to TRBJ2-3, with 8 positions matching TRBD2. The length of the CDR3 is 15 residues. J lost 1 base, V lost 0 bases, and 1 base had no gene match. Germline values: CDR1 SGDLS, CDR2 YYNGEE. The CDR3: CASSVGRGGTDTQYF. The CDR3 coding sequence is TGTGCCAGCAGCGTAGGGCGGGGGGGCACAGATACGCAGTATTTT.

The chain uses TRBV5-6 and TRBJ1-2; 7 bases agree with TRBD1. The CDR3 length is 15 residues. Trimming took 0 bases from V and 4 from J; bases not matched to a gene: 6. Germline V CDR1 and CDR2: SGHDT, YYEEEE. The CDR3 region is CASSLAGDSPYGYTF. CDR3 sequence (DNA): TGTGCCAGCAGCTTGGCCGGGGACAGCCCCTATGGCTACACCTTC.

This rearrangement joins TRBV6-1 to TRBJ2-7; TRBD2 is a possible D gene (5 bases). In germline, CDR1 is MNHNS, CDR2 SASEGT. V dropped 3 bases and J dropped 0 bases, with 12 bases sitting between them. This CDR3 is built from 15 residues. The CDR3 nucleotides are TGTGCCAGCAGTGACCCCCAGCGGAGCTCCTACGAGCAGTACTTC. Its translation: CASSDPQRSSYEQYF.

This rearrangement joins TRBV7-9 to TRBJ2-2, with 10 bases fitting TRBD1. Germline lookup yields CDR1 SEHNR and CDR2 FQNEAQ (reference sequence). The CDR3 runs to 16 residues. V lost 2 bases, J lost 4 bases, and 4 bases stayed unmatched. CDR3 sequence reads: CASSLRTGGTTGELFF. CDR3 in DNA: TGTGCCAGCAGCTTACGGACAGGGGGTACCACCGGGGAGCTGTTTTTT. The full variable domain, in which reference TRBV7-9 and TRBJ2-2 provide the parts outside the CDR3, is DTGVSQNPRHKITKRGQNVTFRCDPISEHNRLYWYRQTLGQGPEFLTYFQNEAQLEKSRLLSDRFSAERPKGSFSTLEIQRTEQGDSAMYLCASSLRTGGTTGELFFGEGSRLTVL.

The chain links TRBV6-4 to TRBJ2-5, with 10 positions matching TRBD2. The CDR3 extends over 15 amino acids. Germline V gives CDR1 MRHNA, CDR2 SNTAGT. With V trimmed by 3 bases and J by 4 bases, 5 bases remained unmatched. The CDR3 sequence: CASSDHSGRSETQYF. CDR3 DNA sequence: TGTGCCAGCAGTGATCATAGCGGGAGGTCAGAGACCCAGTACTTC.

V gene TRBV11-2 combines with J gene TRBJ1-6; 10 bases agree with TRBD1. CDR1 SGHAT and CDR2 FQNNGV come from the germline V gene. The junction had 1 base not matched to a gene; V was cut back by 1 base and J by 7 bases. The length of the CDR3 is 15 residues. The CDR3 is CASSLGDRGNSPLHF. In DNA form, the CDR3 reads TGTGCCAGCAGCTTAGGGGACAGGGGAAATTCACCCCTCCACTTT. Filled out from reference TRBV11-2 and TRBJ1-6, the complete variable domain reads EAGVAQSPRYKIIEKRQSVAFWCNPISGHATLYWYQQILGQGPKLLIQFQNNGVVDDSQLPKDRFSAERLKGVDSTLKIQPAKLEDSAVYLCASSLGDRGNSPLHFGNGTRLTVT.

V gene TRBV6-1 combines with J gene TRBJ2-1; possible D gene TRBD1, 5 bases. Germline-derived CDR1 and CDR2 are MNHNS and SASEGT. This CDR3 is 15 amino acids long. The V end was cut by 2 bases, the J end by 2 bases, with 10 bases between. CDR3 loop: CASSEITGAYNEQFF. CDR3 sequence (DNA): TGTGCCAGCAGTGAAATAACAGGAGCCTACAATGAGCAGTTCTTC.

CDR3 sequence reads: CASEGYGYTF. The CDR3 nucleotides read TGTGCCAGCGAGGGCTATGGCTACACCTTC. The chain recombines TRBV6-1 with TRBJ1-2, with D hard to call. Per germline, CDR1 MNHNS and CDR2 SASEGT. Trimming cost V 8 bases and J 4 bases, with 5 bases left between them. The CDR3 has 10 amino acids.

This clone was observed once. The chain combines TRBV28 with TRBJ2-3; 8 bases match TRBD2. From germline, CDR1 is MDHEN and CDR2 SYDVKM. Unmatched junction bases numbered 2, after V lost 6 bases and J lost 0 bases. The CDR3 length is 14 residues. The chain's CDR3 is CASSPSGSTDTQYF. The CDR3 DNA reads TGTGCCAGCAGCCCTAGCGGGAGCACAGATACGCAGTATTTT.

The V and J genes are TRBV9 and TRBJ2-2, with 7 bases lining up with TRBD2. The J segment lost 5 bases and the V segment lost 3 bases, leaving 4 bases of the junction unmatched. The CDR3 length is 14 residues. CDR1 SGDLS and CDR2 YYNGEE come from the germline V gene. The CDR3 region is CASSGGGRTGELFF. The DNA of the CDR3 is TGTGCCAGCAGCGGGGGGGGTCGGACCGGGGAGCTGTTTTTT.